This T cell receptor (beta chain) was sequenced during a study of T-cell reconstitution after alpha-beta-depleted transplantation in children. Unique molecular identifiers featured in how the TCRbeta library was prepared. TCRdb analysed the PCR reads with MiXCR anew, one entry per CDR3 protein. The sample yields 500,000 to 600,000 distinct CDR3 sequences, around 18% seen once. The CDR3 has 17 residues. Looked up from germline, CDR1 is MGHRA and CDR2 is YSYEKL. V dropped 1 base and J dropped 5 bases, with 17 bases sitting between them. The TCR was taken from a human donor who donated a stem cell graft to a child with acute lymphoblastic leukemia. V is TRBV4-1 and J is TRBJ2-2; a possible D gene is TRBD1 (5 bases). Sample: PBMCs from the stem cell graft donor, taken from the stem cell graft. The CDR3 nucleotides read TGCGCCAGCAGCCAAGGGGCCGGTAGGGGTGGAACCGGGGAGCTGTTTTTT. This gives the protein CASSQGAGRGGTGELFF.